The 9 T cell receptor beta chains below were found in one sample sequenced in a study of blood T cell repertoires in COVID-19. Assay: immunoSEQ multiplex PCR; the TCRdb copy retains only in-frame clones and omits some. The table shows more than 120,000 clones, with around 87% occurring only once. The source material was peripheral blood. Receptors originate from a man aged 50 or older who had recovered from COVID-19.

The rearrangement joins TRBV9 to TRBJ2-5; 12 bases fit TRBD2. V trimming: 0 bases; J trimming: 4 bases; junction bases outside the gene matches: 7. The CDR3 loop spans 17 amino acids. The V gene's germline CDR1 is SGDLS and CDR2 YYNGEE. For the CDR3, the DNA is TGTGCCAGCAGCGTAGAGGCTAGCGGGGGGGCCTTAGAGACCCAGTACTTC. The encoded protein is CASSVEASGGALETQYF.

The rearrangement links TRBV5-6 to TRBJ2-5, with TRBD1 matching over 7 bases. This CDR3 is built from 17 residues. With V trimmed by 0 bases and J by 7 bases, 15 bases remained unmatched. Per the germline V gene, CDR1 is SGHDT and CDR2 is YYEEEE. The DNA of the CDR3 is TGTGCCAGCAGCTTGGGAGTAGGGGGCTCCTCCACGGGGACCCAGTACTTC. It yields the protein CASSLGVGGSSTGTQYF.

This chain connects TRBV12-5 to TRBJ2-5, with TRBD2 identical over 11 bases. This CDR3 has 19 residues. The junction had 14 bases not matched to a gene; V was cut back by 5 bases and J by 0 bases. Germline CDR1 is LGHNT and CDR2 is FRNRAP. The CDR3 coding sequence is TGTGCTAGTGGTCACTCTCCCGGGACTAGCGGTTTGTACCAAGAGACCCAGTACTTC. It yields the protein CASGHSPGTSGLYQETQYF. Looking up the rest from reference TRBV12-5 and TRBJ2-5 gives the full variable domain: DARVTQTPRHKVTEMGQEVTMRCQPILGHNTVFWYRQTMMQGLELLAYFRNRAPLDDSGMPKDRFSAEMPDATLATLKIQPSEPRDSAVYFCASGHSPGTSGLYQETQYFGPGTRLLVL.

The CDR3 region has the DNA TGTGCCAGCAGTTTCGCGGTGGATACGCAGTATTTT. This sequence encodes CASSFAVDTQYF. This chain uses TRBV5-4 with TRBJ2-3, with no clear D. The length of the CDR3 is 12 residues. Germline CDR1 is SGHNT and CDR2 is YYREEE (reference sequence). The V gene lost 5 bases and the J gene lost 6 bases, with 10 bases spanning the gap.

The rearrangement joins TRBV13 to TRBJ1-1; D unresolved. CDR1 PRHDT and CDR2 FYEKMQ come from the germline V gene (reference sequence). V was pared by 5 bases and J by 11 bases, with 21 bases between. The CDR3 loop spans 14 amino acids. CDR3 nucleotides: TGTGCCAGCAGCCCGCGCCGGTCCCTACCTTACGCTTTCTTT. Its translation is CASSPRRSLPYAFF. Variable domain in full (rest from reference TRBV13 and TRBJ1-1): AAGVIQSPRHLIKEKRETATLKCYPIPRHDTVYWYQQGPGQDPQFLISFYEKMQSDKGSIPDRFSAQQFSDYHSELNMSSLELGDSALYFCASSPRRSLPYAFFGQGTRLTVV.

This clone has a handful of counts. As DNA, the CDR3 is TGTGCCAGCAGTCCCGGACAGGGGAGAGGAAACACCATATATTTT. It is translated as CASSPGQGRGNTIYF. The chain combines TRBV27 with TRBJ1-3, with TRBD1 matching 9 bases. Unmatched junction bases numbered 6, after V lost 5 bases and J lost 4 bases. Germline V gene data show CDR1 as MNHEY and CDR2 as SMNVEV (reference sequence). The CDR3 spans 15 residues.

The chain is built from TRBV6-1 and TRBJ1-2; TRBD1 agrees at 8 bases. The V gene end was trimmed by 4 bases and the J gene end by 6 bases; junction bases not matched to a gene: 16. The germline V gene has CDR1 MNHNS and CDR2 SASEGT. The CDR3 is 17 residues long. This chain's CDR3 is CASSAQVATGGVHGYTF. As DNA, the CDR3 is TGTGCCAGCAGTGCCCAAGTTGCAACAGGGGGAGTACATGGCTACACCTTC.

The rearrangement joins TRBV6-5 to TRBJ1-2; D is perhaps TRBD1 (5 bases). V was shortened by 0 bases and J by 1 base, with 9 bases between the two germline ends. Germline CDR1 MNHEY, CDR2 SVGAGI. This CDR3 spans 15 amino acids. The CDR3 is CASSYSGAVNYGYTF. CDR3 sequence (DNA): TGTGCCAGCAGTTACTCAGGGGCGGTTAACTATGGCTACACCTTC.

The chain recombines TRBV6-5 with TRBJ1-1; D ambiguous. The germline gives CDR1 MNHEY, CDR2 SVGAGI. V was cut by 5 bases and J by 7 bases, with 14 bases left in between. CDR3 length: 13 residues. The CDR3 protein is CASSPGRTYEAFF. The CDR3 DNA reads TGTGCCAGCAGTCCTGGACGGACTTATGAAGCTTTCTTT.